This T cell receptor beta chain originates from a study of blood T cell repertoires in COVID-19 (dated by TCRdb to the early 2020s). About the full investigation: The collaborator samples originated in the United States, Italy and Spain and spanned the acute and convalescent phases of COVID-19. The prospective study material was composed of cDNA or gDNA derived from T cells, B-cell-depleted T cells, or PBMCs. The dataset comprised deeply sampled blood TCRbeta repertoires from subjects exposed to, actively infected with, or recovered from COVID-19. The repertoires were released in a freely available public database meant as a resource for research on the immune response to SARS-CoV-2. Samples came from the ongoing ImmuneRACE study (first 160 participants) plus 1,254 subjects from 6 global collaborators. Nearly every sample came with metadata listing a de-identified subject ID, COVID-19 status, age in years and sex. Where HLA class I and class II types were available, the types were taken from metadata supplied by the sample provider, not from assay-based typing.

TCRbeta CDR3 regions were amplified from genomic DNA by means of the immunoSEQ Assay, a bias-controlled multiplex PCR. Per the source publication's procedure: The number of nucleated cells in each sample was estimated by amplification of reference gene primers within the assay. Sequence reads were collapsed and filtered to measure the absolute abundance of every unique TCRbeta CDR3 rearrangement. For each sample, productive Simpson clonality was calculated as the square root of Simpson's diversity index over productive rearrangements. The table was pulled from immuneACCESS by TCRdb, which kept in-frame rearrangements only. Such tables lose some clones; where checked, under half of the loss comes from unresolved V genes, and the rest has no known cause. That table gives V, J and clone size, and the DNA gave D and trimming. The sample table shows under 350,000 clones, and roughly nine tenths are seen once. The ten largest clones represent 3.6% of the sample.

Results and caveats for the whole study, not just this receptor: The quantity of clinical and demographic metadata differed by source and by participant and was supplied without curation.

Note on this clone: Its antigen remains undetermined. Base qualities are not provided; no much larger clone lies one nucleotide away.

Each collaborating institution followed its own protocols to collect whole blood in K2EDTA tubes. For TCRbeta analysis, collaborator samples were shipped as frozen whole blood, as isolated PBMCs, or as DNA extracted from either sample type. Including cysteine and phenylalanine, the CDR3 has 13 amino acids. The sequence is cut down to CDR3 DNA, 39 bases in frame from base 1. Reading the germline V gene (reference sequence) gives CDR1 SEHNR and CDR2 FQNEAQ. Relative to germline, V is missing 4 bases and J is missing 7 bases, with 6 bases of the junction outside any gene match. The sequence joins TRBV7-9 to TRBJ1-2, and TRBD1 matches 7 of the central bases. The sequenced sample consisted of peripheral blood. The clonotype comes from a man younger than 35 with active or convalescent COVID-19. The bases are TGTGCCAGCAGCTCGACAGGGAATCGTGGCTACACCTTC. Translation gives CASSSTGNRGYTF.